The source of this T cell receptor beta chain is a study of T-cell memory formation after mild COVID-19. Study background: TCR clusters were mostly donor specific.

The germline gives CDR1 SGHRS, CDR2 YFSETQ. Trimming took off 3 bases at V and 0 bases at J, with 10 bases between the two ends. CDR3 length: 14 residues. For this clonotype: Its antigen is unknown.

Notes on the study in general: CM and EM subsets held most contracting CD4+ clones; EMRA held CD8+ ones. From day 15 to 85, contracting clones were balanced between CD4 and CD8, whereas later expanders leaned toward CD4+. Unconfirmed was the SARS-CoV-2 specificity of second-wave clones that peaked on day 37.

In TCRdb, the 5' RACE reads were re-called with MiXCR into one record per CDR3 protein. The sample yields about 440,000 distinct CDR3 sequences, about 19% seen once. This clonotype was obtained from an adult woman who had mild COVID-19 (a few samples of this study predate the infection). Cell type and time point are not known. Sequencing used PBMCs or a T cell subset sorted from them (not recorded which). The V gene is TRBV5-1, the J gene TRBJ2-7; a possible D gene is TRBD2 (6 bases). The CDR3: CASSWDFGSYEQYF. The CDR3 DNA sequence: TGCGCCAGCAGCTGGGACTTCGGCTCCTACGAGCAGTACTTC. Complete variable domain (other parts from reference TRBV5-1 and TRBJ2-7): KAGVTQTPRYLIKTRGQQVTLSCSPISGHRSVSWYQQTPGQGLQFLFEYFSETQRNKGNFPGRFSGRQFSNSRSEMNVSTLELGDSALYLCASSWDFGSYEQYFGPGTRLTVT.